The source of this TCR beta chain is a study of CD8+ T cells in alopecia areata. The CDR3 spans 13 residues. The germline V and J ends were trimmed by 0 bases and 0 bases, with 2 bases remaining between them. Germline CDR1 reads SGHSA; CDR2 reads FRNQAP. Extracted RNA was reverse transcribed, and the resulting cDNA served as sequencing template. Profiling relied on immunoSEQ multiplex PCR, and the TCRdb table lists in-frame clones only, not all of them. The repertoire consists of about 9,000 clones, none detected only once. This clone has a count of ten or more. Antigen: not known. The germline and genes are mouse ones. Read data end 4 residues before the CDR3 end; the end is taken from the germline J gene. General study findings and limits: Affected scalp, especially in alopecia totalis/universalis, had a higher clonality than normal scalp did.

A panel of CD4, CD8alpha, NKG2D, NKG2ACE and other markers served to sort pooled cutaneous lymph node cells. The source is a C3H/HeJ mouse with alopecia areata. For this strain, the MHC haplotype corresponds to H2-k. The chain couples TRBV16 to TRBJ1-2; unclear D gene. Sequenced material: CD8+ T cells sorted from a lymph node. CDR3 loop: CASSLDTNSDYTF. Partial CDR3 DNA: TGTGCAAGCAGCTTAGACACAAACTCC.